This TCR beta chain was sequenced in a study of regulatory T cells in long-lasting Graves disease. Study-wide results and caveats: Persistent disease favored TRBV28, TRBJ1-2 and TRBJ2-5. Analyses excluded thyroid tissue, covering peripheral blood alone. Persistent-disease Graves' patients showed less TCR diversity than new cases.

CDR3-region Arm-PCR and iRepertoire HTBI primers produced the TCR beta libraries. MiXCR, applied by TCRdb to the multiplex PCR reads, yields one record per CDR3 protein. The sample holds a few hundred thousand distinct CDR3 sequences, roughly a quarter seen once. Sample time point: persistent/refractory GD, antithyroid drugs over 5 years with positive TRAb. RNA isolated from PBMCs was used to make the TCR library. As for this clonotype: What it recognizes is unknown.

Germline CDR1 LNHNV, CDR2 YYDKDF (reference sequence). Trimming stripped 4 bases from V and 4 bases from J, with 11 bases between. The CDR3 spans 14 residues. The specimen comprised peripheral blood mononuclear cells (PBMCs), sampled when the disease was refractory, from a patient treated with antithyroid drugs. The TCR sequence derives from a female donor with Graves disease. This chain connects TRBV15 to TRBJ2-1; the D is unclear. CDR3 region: CATSISGRYNEQFF. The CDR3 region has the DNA TGTGCCACCAGCATATCGGGCCGATACAATGAGCAGTTCTTC. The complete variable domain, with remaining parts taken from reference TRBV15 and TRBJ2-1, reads DAMVIQNPRYQVTQFGKPVTLSCSQTLNHNVMYWYQQKSSQAPKLLFHYYDKDFNNEADTPDNFQSRRPNTSFCFLDIRSPGLGDTAMYLCATSISGRYNEQFFGPGTRLTVL.